The 10 T cell receptor beta chains listed next were all sequenced from one sample in a study of blood T cell repertoires in COVID-19 (dated by TCRdb to about 2020). The library was generated by the immunoSEQ multiplex PCR assay. TCRdb limited this immuneACCESS table to in-frame rearrangements with V and J called. A share of clones is missing; checked studies link under half to unresolved V genes, and the rest is unexplained. In this sample the table shows 35,000 to 50,000 clones, 85% to 95% of which occur a single time. The top ten constitute 9.2% of the sample. The material sequenced was peripheral blood. The receptors originated from a man aged 45-65 years with active COVID-19.

The rearrangement joins TRBV2 to TRBJ2-3; D is possibly TRBD1 (5 bases). In germline, CDR1 is SNHLY, CDR2 FYNNEI. Trimming took 3 bases from V and 2 from J, leaving 9 bases between them. The length of the CDR3 is 14 residues. CDR3 sequence (DNA): TGTGCCAGCAGTGAGGGGCTTTACACAGATACGCAGTATTTT. Translated, it gives CASSEGLYTDTQYF.

The chain carries TRBV6-5 and TRBJ1-5; 8 nucleotides align to TRBD1. This CDR3 comprises 14 residues. The germline gives CDR1 MNHEY, CDR2 SVGAGI. After removal of 6 bases from V and 6 bases from J, the junction contained 7 bases not matched to a gene. CDR3 loop: CASRSGGVGQPQHF. Written as DNA, the CDR3 is TGTGCCAGCAGATCAGGGGGCGTTGGTCAGCCCCAGCATTTT.

Details on this clone: This same CDR3 is encoded by further DNA sequences in the sample. This sequence joins TRBV5-1 and TRBJ1-1, with a tentative D call TRBD1 (5 bases). The V and J ends lost 0 bases and 1 base respectively, with 7 bases between them. Germline assignment: CDR1 SGHRS and CDR2 YFSETQ. This CDR3 contains 14 residues. CDR3 nucleotide sequence: TGCGCCAGCAGCTTGGGACAGCGGAACACTGAAGCTTTCTTT. Its protein product is CASSLGQRNTEAFF.

J is TRBJ1-1 and V is TRBV25-1; D gene unclear. This CDR3 is built from 15 residues. With 5 bases removed from V and 1 base from J, the gap between germline ends came to 14 bases. Germline V lookup: CDR1 MGHDK, CDR2 SYGVNS. The CDR3 bases are TGTGCCAGCAGTCGGACTGGTTTGGGGAACACTGAAGCTTTCTTT. Translated: CASSRTGLGNTEAFF. Variable domain in full (rest from reference TRBV25-1 and TRBJ1-1): EADIYQTPRYLVIGTGKKITLECSQTMGHDKMYWYQQDPGMELHLIHYSYGVNSTEKGDLSSESTVSRIRTEHFPLTLESARPSHTSQYLCASSRTGLGNTEAFFGQGTRLTVV.

The rearrangement links TRBV28 to TRBJ2-7; D is unclear. The CDR3 has 13 amino acids. Germline V gives CDR1 MDHEN, CDR2 SYDVKM. V lost 3 bases and J 2 bases, leaving 8 bases between the germline ends. The DNA of the CDR3 is TGTGCCAGCAGTTTCGCTAACGCCTACGAGCAGTACTTC. Its protein is CASSFANAYEQYF.

The chain carries TRBV14 and TRBJ2-2; D may be TRBD2 (6 bases). This CDR3 is built from 16 residues. Trimming shortened V by 0 bases and J by 4 bases, and 12 bases separated the two germline ends. Germline values: CDR1 SGHDN, CDR2 FVKESK. The CDR3 DNA reads TGTGCCAGCAGCCAAGATATCGGGGGAGGCACCGGGGAGCTGTTTTTT. Translating it yields CASSQDIGGGTGELFF.

The chain uses TRBV27 and TRBJ1-6; D might be TRBD1 (6 bases). CDR3 size: 14 residues. The V gene lost 5 bases and the J gene lost 8 bases, with 13 bases spanning the gap. Germline CDR1 reads MNHEY; CDR2 reads SMNVEV (reference sequence). The DNA of the CDR3 is TGTGCCAGCAGTCCCCGGGAGGGGGATTCACCCCTCCACTTT. It is translated as CASSPREGDSPLHF.

The chain couples TRBV28 to TRBJ2-7, with D hard to call. CDR1 is MDHEN and CDR2 is SYDVKM in the germline V gene. The CDR3 covers 12 residues. V was shortened by 6 bases and J by 3 bases, with 9 bases between the two germline ends. The CDR3 spells CASRATNYEQYF. The CDR3 DNA sequence: TGTGCCAGCAGGGCCACCAACTACGAGCAGTACTTC.

V usage is TRBV6-1 and J usage is TRBJ2-1, with 9 bases matching TRBD2. The J segment lost 7 bases and the V segment lost 3 bases, leaving 7 bases of the junction unmatched. The CDR3 runs to 15 residues. Germline assignment: CDR1 MNHNS and CDR2 SASEGT. In nucleotides, the CDR3 is TGTGCCAGCAGTGACACTAGCGGGTGGGTAAATGAGCAGTTCTTC. Protein product: CASSDTSGWVNEQFF.

This chain connects TRBV3-1 (or the pseudogene TRBV3-2) to TRBJ1-1; TRBD1 aligns across 10 bases. J gave up 6 bases and V 3 bases, and 7 bases lay outside the gene matches. The length of the CDR3 is 15 residues. The V gene's germline CDR1 is LGHDT and CDR2 YNNKEL (reference sequence). This CDR3 is CASSQAGQGSAEAFF. The CDR3 DNA sequence: TGTGCCAGCAGCCAGGCGGGACAGGGGTCCGCTGAAGCTTTCTTT.